The entry below gives a single T cell receptor beta chain sequence along with its context. Its antigen remains unknown. The sample belongs to a study of OX40 agonist ivuxolimab in advanced cancers. Across the study: Checkpoint inhibitors had been given previously to roughly 36% of patients. Regarding the study as a whole: At 0.1 to 3.0 mg/kg and by week 6, CD4+ and CD8+ T cells in the blood had expanded clonally.

V lost 2 bases and J 5 bases, leaving 9 bases between the germline ends. Germline lookup yields CDR1 GTSNPN and CDR2 SVGIG (reference sequence). This CDR3 has 12 amino acids. Exclusion applied to patients with autoimmune disease history or systemic immunosuppression. The table came from immunoSEQ multiplex PCR; TCRdb's copy has only in-frame clones and leaves some out. The sample yields 76,000 or so clones, around 85% seen once. The clonotype was recovered from an adult with an advanced solid tumor such as melanoma, head and neck, liver or kidney cancer. The chain recombines TRBV30 with TRBJ1-1, with unresolved D. Here the sequenced sample was CD4+ or CD8+ T cells sorted from blood, taken in a trial of the OX40 agonist ivuxolimab. This chain's CDR3 is CAWSIGETEAFF. In DNA form, the CDR3 reads TGTGCCTGGAGTATCGGGGAAACTGAAGCTTTCTTT. Full variable domain (remainder filled in from reference TRBV30 and TRBJ1-1): SQTIHQWPATLVQPVGSPLSLECTVEGTSNPNLYWYRQAAGRGLQLLFYSVGIGQISSEVPQNLSASRPQDRQFILSSKKLLLSDSGFYLCAWSIGETEAFFGQGTRLTVV.